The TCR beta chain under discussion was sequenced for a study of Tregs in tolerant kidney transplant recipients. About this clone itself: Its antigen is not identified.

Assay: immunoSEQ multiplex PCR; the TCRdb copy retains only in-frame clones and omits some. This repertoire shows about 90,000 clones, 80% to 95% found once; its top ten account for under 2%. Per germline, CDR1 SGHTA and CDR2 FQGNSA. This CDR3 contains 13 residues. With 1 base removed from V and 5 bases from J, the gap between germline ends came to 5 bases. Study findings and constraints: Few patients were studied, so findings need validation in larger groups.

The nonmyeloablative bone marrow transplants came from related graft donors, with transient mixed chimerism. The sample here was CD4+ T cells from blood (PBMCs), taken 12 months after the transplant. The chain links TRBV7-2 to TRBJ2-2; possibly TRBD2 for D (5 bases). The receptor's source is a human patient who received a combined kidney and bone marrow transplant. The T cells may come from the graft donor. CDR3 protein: CASSLGETGELFF. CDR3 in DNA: TGTGCCAGCAGCTTAGGGGAGACCGGGGAGCTGTTTTTT.